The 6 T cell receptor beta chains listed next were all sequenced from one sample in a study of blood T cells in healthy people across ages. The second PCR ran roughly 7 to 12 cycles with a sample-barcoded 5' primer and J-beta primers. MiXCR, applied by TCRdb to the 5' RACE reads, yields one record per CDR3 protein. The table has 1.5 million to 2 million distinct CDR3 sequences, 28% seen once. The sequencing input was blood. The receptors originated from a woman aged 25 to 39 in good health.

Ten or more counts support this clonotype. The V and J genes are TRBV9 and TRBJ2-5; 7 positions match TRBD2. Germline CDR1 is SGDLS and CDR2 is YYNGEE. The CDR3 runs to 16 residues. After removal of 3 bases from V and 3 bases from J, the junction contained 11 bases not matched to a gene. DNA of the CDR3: TGTGCCAGCAGCGCTGGGGGGGACCGGTTCAAAGAGACCCAGTACTTC. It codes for CASSAGGDRFKETQYF.

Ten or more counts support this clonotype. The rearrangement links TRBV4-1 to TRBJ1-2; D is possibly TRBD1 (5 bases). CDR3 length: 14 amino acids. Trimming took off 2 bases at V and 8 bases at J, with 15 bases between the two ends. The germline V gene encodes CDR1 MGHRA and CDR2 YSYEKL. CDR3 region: CASSQNGGGDGYTF. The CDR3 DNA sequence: TGCGCCAGCAGCCAAAATGGGGGAGGGGACGGCTACACCTTC.

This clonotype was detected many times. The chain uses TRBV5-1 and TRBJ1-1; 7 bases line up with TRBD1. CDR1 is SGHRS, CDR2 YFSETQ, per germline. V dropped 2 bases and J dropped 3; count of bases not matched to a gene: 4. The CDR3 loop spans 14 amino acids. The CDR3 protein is CASSFEGADTEAFF. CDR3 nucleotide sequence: TGCGCCAGCAGCTTTGAGGGGGCGGACACTGAAGCTTTCTTT.

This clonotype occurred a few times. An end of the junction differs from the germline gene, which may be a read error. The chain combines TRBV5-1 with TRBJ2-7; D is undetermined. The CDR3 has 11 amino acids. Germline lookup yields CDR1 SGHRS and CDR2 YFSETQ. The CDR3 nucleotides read TGCGCCAACAGCCCCTCCTACGAGCAGTACTTC. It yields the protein CANSPSYEQYF.

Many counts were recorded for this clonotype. CDR3 in amino acids: CASSLGRENTEAFF. The CDR3, as DNA: TGCGCCAGCAGCCTCGGACGGGAGAACACTGAAGCTTTCTTT. V gene TRBV4-3 combines with J gene TRBJ1-1; D call uncertain. The CDR3 spans 14 residues. V lost 4 bases and J 1 base, leaving 10 bases between the germline ends. Germline CDR1 LGHNA, CDR2 YSLEER.

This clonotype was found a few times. Written as DNA, the CDR3 is TGCAGTGCTAGTGGGCGGGGGGTCTACGAGCAGTACTTC. This sequence encodes CSASGRGVYEQYF. The gene calls are TRBV20-1 and TRBJ2-7, with 8 bases lining up with TRBD2. Unmatched junction bases numbered 4, after V lost 3 bases and J lost 3 bases. Germline CDR1 DFQATT, CDR2 SNEGSKA (reference sequence). The CDR3 totals 13 residues.